These 32 T cell receptor beta chains share one sample of origin, sequenced in a study of T cells in women clearing cervical HPV infection. The method was immunoSEQ multiplex PCR; TCRdb's version includes in-frame clones alone and lacks a portion of them. This sample's table has fewer than 30,000 clones. Sequenced material: blood buffy coat. The receptor source for this set is a woman aged 18 to 75 with a cervical HPV16 infection that either progressed to CIN3+ or cleared (not recorded which).

Worth noting for this clone: The read terminates 3 residues before the CDR3 end, so the remaining end is supplied by the germline J gene. V and J are TRBV6-4 and TRBJ1-1; the match to TRBD1 covers 8 bases. The trim removed 3 bases at V and 2 bases at J, leaving 5 bases unmatched. There are 15 residues in the CDR3. Per the germline V gene, CDR1 is MRHNA and CDR2 is SNTAGT. The sequenced part of the CDR3 DNA is TGTGCCAGCAGTGAAGGAACAGGGGGTAACACTGAA. It is translated as CASSEGTGGNTE. In full, the CDR3 is CASSEGTGGNTEAFF.

Regarding this clone: From the germline J gene comes the end of the CDR3, since the read stops 3 residues before it. This chain connects TRBV13 to TRBJ1-4; 7 bases line up with TRBD1. Germline V gene lookup returns CDR1 PRHDT and CDR2 FYEKMQ (reference sequence). The CDR3 totals 14 residues. With 2 bases clipped from V and 4 bases from J, the junction kept 1 base outside the gene matches. CDR3 protein: CASSLQGGNEKLFF. CDR3 DNA (partial): TGTGCCAGCAGCTTACAGGGGGGTAATGAAAAA.

Regarding this clone: One end of the junction does not line up with germline, which may come from a read error. Coverage ceases 3 residues before the CDR3 finishes, and the germline J gene fills in the end. The chain recombines TRBV4-2 with TRBJ1-4; tentative D call: TRBD1 (5 bases). Germline lookup yields CDR1 LGHNA and CDR2 YNFKEQ. The CDR3 consists of 18 residues. CDR3 DNA, as far as it was read: TGCGCCAGCAGCCAAGATCCGGCACCCCCGGGACTTGGGGAAAAA. Amino acids: CASSQDPAPPGLGEK. The full CDR3 is CASSQDPAPPGLGEKLFF.

As regards this clone: The read stops 3 residues short of the end of the CDR3; the missing end is completed from the germline J gene. The V and J genes are TRBV14 and TRBJ2-7; D unresolved. Per germline, CDR1 SGHDN and CDR2 FVKESK. CDR3 length: 11 amino acids. V shed 3 bases and J shed 3 bases, with 3 bases lying between them. CDR3 DNA (partial): TGTGCCAGCAGCCATAGCTACGAG. It codes for CASSHSYE. The whole CDR3 protein is CASSHSYEQYF.

Concerning this clone: The read finishes 3 residues shy of the CDR3 end, and the germline J gene is used to complete it. The chain uses TRBV5-1 and TRBJ2-5; TRBD2 agrees at 8 bases. Germline V gene sequence: CDR1 SGHRS, CDR2 YFSETQ. The V and J ends lost 4 bases and 0 bases, in that order; junction bases with no gene match: 8. The CDR3 contains 16 residues. The DNA read from the CDR3 is TGCGCCAGCAGCATCGCGGTAGCGGGGAACCAAGAGACC. This encodes CASSIAVAGNQET. The entire CDR3 reads CASSIAVAGNQETQYF. Full variable domain (remainder filled in from reference TRBV5-1 and TRBJ2-5): KAGVTQTPRYLIKTRGQQVTLSCSPISGHRSVSWYQQTPGQGLQFLFEYFSETQRNKGNFPGRFSGRQFSNSRSEMNVSTLELGDSALYLCASSIAVAGNQETQYFGPGTRLLVL.

Remarks on this clone: The read ends 3 residues shy of where the CDR3 ends; the end is completed using the germline J gene. J is TRBJ1-2 and V is TRBV18; tentative D call: TRBD1 (6 bases). The CDR3 has 16 amino acids. The germline CDR1 and CDR2 sequences are KGHSH and LQKENI. Partial CDR3 DNA: TGTGCCAGCTCACCGTTCTCTAGCGGGGACACAGATACC. This codes for CASSPFSSGDTDT. The CDR3 as a whole reads CASSPFSSGDTDTYTF.

Worth noting for this clone: The CDR3 end lies 3 residues beyond the end of the read and is filled in from the germline J gene. The J gene is TRBJ1-5, the V gene TRBV12-3 or TRBV12-4; unclear D gene. The V end was cut by 6 bases, the J end by 0 bases, with 9 bases between. This CDR3 is built from 14 residues. The part of the CDR3 DNA that was read is TGTGCCAGCAGCCCTGGGCATAGCAATCAGCCC. It encodes CASSPGHSNQP. The CDR3 in its entirety is CASSPGHSNQPQHF.

Note on this clone: The CDR3 end lies 3 residues beyond the end of the read and is filled in from the germline J gene. This chain links TRBV19 with TRBJ2-2, with 7 nucleotides matching TRBD1. The V gene end was trimmed by 5 bases and the J gene end by 5 bases; junction bases not matched to a gene: 8. The germline gives CDR1 LNHDA, CDR2 SQIVND (reference sequence). There are 15 residues in the CDR3. Partial CDR3 DNA: TGTGCCAGTAGTCTACAGGGGAGAAGGACCGGGGAG. This translates into CASSLQGRRTGE. The full CDR3 protein reads CASSLQGRRTGELFF.

To note about this clone: The junction and the germline gene differ at one end; a read error may be behind it. The sequence runs out 3 residues before the end of the CDR3; the remainder is reconstructed from the germline J gene. In the same sample, other DNA sequences code for this CDR3. The genes are TRBV13 and TRBJ1-3; no firm D call. The CDR3 runs to 14 residues. Germline loops: CDR1 PRHDT, CDR2 FYEKMQ (reference sequence). The CDR3 spells CASSNSGLGNTIYF. Incomplete CDR3 DNA: TGTGCCAGCAGCAACAGCGGGCTAGGAAACACG.

As to this clone: The read falls 3 residues short of the CDR3 end, and the missing part is taken from the germline J gene. This chain joins TRBV7-2 and TRBJ1-2, with unresolved D. The germline CDR1 and CDR2 sequences are SGHTA and FQGNSA. CDR3 length: 14 residues. CDR3 sequence reads: CASSLGTSGYDYTF. The part of the CDR3 DNA that was read is TGTGCCAGCAGCTTAGGGACTAGCGGCTACGAC.

In the case of this clone: The CDR3 end falls 3 residues outside the read, so it is completed with the germline J gene. V and J are TRBV5-1 and TRBJ2-5; D unresolved. V dropped 4 bases and J dropped 4 bases, with 17 bases sitting between them. CDR1 and CDR2 from the germline V gene are SGHRS and YFSETQ. The CDR3 totals 15 residues. The DNA read from the CDR3 is TGCGCCAGCAGCCTGACCCCTCAAAGGGTAGAGACC. This sequence encodes CASSLTPQRVET. The CDR3, in full, reads CASSLTPQRVETQYF. Together with reference TRBV5-1 and TRBJ2-5, the CDR3 gives the full variable domain: KAGVTQTPRYLIKTRGQQVTLSCSPISGHRSVSWYQQTPGQGLQFLFEYFSETQRNKGNFPGRFSGRQFSNSRSEMNVSTLELGDSALYLCASSLTPQRVETQYFGPGTRLLVL.

With respect to this clone: Coverage ceases 3 residues before the CDR3 finishes, and the germline J gene fills in the end. The rearrangement links TRBV18 to TRBJ1-2; unclear D gene. This CDR3 region has 11 residues. Germline CDR1 is KGHSH and CDR2 is LQKENI. The covered CDR3 bases are TGTGCCAGCTCCACCACCTACGAC. This codes for CASSTTYD. The entire CDR3 protein reads CASSTTYDYTF.

As to this clone: At one end the junction does not follow the germline gene, possibly because of a read error. The read ends 3 residues shy of where the CDR3 ends; the end is completed using the germline J gene. J is TRBJ1-2 and V is TRBV4-2, with D possibly TRBD1 on 5 matching bases. Germline V gene sequence: CDR1 LGHNA, CDR2 YNFKEQ. CDR3 length: 15 residues. This chain's CDR3 is CASSQDWGFYYGYTF. The CDR3 bases that were read are TGCGCCAGCAGCCAAGATTGGGGCTTTTACTATGGC.

Turning to this clone: The read ends 3 residues before the CDR3 terminus; that terminus is restored from the germline J gene. This chain uses TRBV5-4 with TRBJ2-5, with TRBD1 matching 8 bases. The germline CDR1 and CDR2 sequences are SGHNT and YYREEE (reference sequence). Trimming removed 8 bases from V and 2 bases from J; junction bases left unmatched: 11. The CDR3 is 15 residues long. The CDR3 reads CASQKTGAWQETQYF. The CDR3 DNA, read in part, is TGTGCCAGTCAAAAGACAGGGGCTTGGCAAGAGACC. Combining the CDR3 with reference TRBV5-4 and TRBJ2-5 gives the whole variable domain ETGVTQSPTHLIKTRGQQVTLRCSSQSGHNTVSWYQQALGQGPQFIFQYYREEENGRGNFPPRFSGLQFPNYSSELNVNALELDDSALYLCASQKTGAWQETQYFGPGTRLLVL.

This CDR3 reads CASSDEGANTGELFF. The part of the CDR3 DNA that was read is TGTGCCAGCAGTGATGAGGGCGCGAACACCGGGGAG. J is TRBJ2-2 and V is TRBV6-1; D may be TRBD2 (5 bases). Coverage ceases 3 residues before the CDR3 finishes, and the germline J gene fills in the end. CDR1 MNHNS and CDR2 SASEGT come from the germline V gene. Trimming removed 3 bases at V and 0 bases at J, with 8 bases between. The CDR3 consists of 15 residues.

Turning to this clone: The read is 3 residues too short to cover the CDR3 end, so that end is filled in from the germline J gene. The chain joins TRBV7-9 to TRBJ1-1; no definite D call. Looked up from germline, CDR1 is SEHNR and CDR2 is FQNEAQ (reference sequence). This CDR3 has 15 amino acids. CDR3 loop: CASSPPGLALETAFF. The DNA read from the CDR3 is TGTGCCAGCAGCCCGCCTGGACTAGCTTTGGAGACA. The variable domain in full, completed from reference TRBV7-9 and TRBJ1-1, reads DTGVSQNPRHKITKRGQNVTFRCDPISEHNRLYWYRQTLGQGPEFLTYFQNEAQLEKSRLLSDRFSAERPKGSFSTLEIQRTEQGDSAMYLCASSPPGLALETAFFGQGTRLTVV.

Details on this clone: Read coverage stops 3 residues before the CDR3 terminus; the germline J gene supplies the remainder. This chain connects TRBV18 to TRBJ1-4; TRBD1 might be the D (6 bases). V dropped 3 bases and J dropped 2 bases, with 13 bases sitting between them. CDR3 length equals 16 residues. CDR1 KGHSH and CDR2 LQKENI come from the germline V gene. The CDR3 is CASSPDRLVTNEKLFF. The sequenced CDR3 bases are TGTGCCAGCTCACCCGACAGGCTCGTTACTAATGAAAAA.

Regarding this clone: Read sequence stops 3 residues before the CDR3 end, and the germline J gene provides the missing end. The genes are TRBV11-2 and TRBJ2-2; D is unresolved. The CDR3 runs to 12 residues. Germline CDR1 is SGHAT and CDR2 is FQNNGV. Partial CDR3 DNA: TGTGCCAGCAGCTTATATCGGAACAGG. This encodes CASSLYRNR. The CDR3 in its entirety is CASSLYRNRLFF. Full variable domain (remainder filled in from reference TRBV11-2 and TRBJ2-2): EAGVAQSPRYKIIEKRQSVAFWCNPISGHATLYWYQQILGQGPKLLIQFQNNGVVDDSQLPKDRFSAERLKGVDSTLKIQPAKLEDSAVYLCASSLYRNRLFFGEGSRLTVL.

With regard to this clone: The CDR3 extends 3 residues past the end of the read, so its final part is completed from the germline J gene. This chain joins TRBV5-1 and TRBJ1-2; 7 bases match TRBD1. CDR3 length equals 12 residues. Germline values: CDR1 SGHRS, CDR2 YFSETQ. J gave up 7 bases and V 4 bases, and 4 bases lay outside the gene matches. Partial CDR3 DNA: TGCGCCAGCAGCCTGACAGGGTTTGGC. This sequence encodes CASSLTGFG. From start to end, the CDR3 is CASSLTGFGYTF.

As concerns this clone: The read comes to an end 3 residues before the CDR3 does, leaving the germline J gene to fill in the end. V gene TRBV2 combines with J gene TRBJ1-4; a possible D gene is TRBD1 (5 bases). From germline, CDR1 is SNHLY and CDR2 FYNNEI. This CDR3 has 12 amino acids. Incomplete CDR3 DNA: TGTGCCAGCAGTGACCCGGGACTCGAA. Protein: CASSDPGLE. In full, the CDR3 reads CASSDPGLELFF.

Note on this clone: The read falls 3 residues short of the CDR3 end, and the missing part is taken from the germline J gene. V is TRBV20-1 and J is TRBJ2-7, with 12 positions matching TRBD1. Trimming cost V 5 bases and J 6 bases; bases outside gene matches: 5. Germline V gene sequence: CDR1 DFQATT, CDR2 SNEGSKA (reference sequence). This CDR3 comprises 13 residues. CDR3 in amino acids: CSALGQGAIEQYF. The CDR3 bases that were read are TGCAGTGCTTTGGGACAGGGGGCGATCGAG.

About this clone itself: The observed sequence ends 3 residues before the CDR3 terminus, with the missing tail filled in from the germline J gene. This chain joins TRBV12-3 or TRBV12-4 and TRBJ2-1; 13 bases match TRBD2. This CDR3 contains 19 residues. The ends lost 3 bases at V and 0 bases at J; junction bases unmatched: 8. The CDR3 sequence: CASSLTSGGYTSSYNEQFF. Partial CDR3 DNA: TGTGCCAGCAGTTTGACTAGCGGGGGGTACACGAGCTCCTACAATGAG.

A word on this clone: The read ends 3 residues shy of where the CDR3 ends; the end is completed using the germline J gene. The rearrangement links TRBV6-2 or TRBV6-3 to TRBJ1-6, with a possible D match to TRBD1 (5 bases). Germline CDR1 MNHEY, CDR2 SVGEGT. The V end lost 7 bases, the J end lost 8 bases, and 12 bases lay between the germline ends. The CDR3 is 13 amino acids. CDR3 DNA (partial): TGTGCCAGCACCCTCCCGGGGGATTCACCC. It is translated as CASTLPGDSP. The full CDR3 is CASTLPGDSPLHF.

Concerning this clone: Read coverage stops 3 residues before the CDR3 terminus; the germline J gene supplies the remainder. The chain combines TRBV6-2 or TRBV6-3 with TRBJ2-3; D is undetermined. The CDR3 loop spans 14 amino acids. Germline assignment: CDR1 MNHEY and CDR2 SVGEGT. CDR3 sequence reads: CASSRLSMVETQYF. The DNA read from the CDR3 is TGTGCCAGCAGCCGACTTAGCATGGTGGAGACG.

Regarding this clone: Sequencing ends 3 residues short of the CDR3 end; the germline J gene provides the rest. The V call is TRBV7-2, the J call TRBJ1-2; 7 bases are shared with TRBD1. V shed 1 base and J 4 bases; nucleotides not matched to a gene: 3. The length of the CDR3 is 14 residues. Germline CDR1 is SGHTA and CDR2 is FQGNSA. CDR3 protein: CASSLGDRAYGYTF. The sequenced part of the CDR3 DNA is TGTGCCAGCAGCTTAGGCGACAGGGCCTATGGC.

Points on this clone: Sequencing ends 3 residues short of the CDR3 end; the germline J gene provides the rest. This chain uses TRBV5-6 with TRBJ1-5; 7 bases match TRBD1. The CDR3 length is 15 residues. The V gene end was trimmed by 6 bases and the J gene end by 1 base; junction bases not matched to a gene: 7. Germline V CDR1 and CDR2: SGHDT, YYEEEE. CDR3 sequence: CASTTGLRSNQPQHF. The DNA read from the CDR3 is TGTGCCAGCACGACAGGGCTGCGGAGCAATCAGCCC.

With respect to this clone: The read stops 3 residues short of the end of the CDR3; the missing end is completed from the germline J gene. This chain joins TRBV7-9 and TRBJ1-1; 10 bases line up with TRBD1. With V trimmed by 5 bases and J by 2 bases, 5 bases remained unmatched. This CDR3 is built from 15 residues. Germline CDR1 SEHNR, CDR2 FQNEAQ (reference sequence). The CDR3 bases that were read are TGTGCCAGCAGCCACGGACAGGGGGAAAACACTGAA. Its translation: CASSHGQGENTE. The CDR3 in its entirety is CASSHGQGENTEAFF.

The CDR3 spells CASSYSGQGAQETQYF. CDR3 bases read: TGTGCCAGCAGTTACTCCGGACAGGGGGCCCAAGAGACC. This chain links TRBV6-2 or TRBV6-3 with TRBJ2-5; 11 bases are shared with TRBD1. Read data end 3 residues before the CDR3 end; the end is taken from the germline J gene. The V and J ends lost 0 bases and 1 base, in that order; junction bases with no gene match: 1. The CDR3 totals 16 residues. Germline assignment: CDR1 MNHEY and CDR2 SVGEGT.

Comments on this clone: The read stops 3 residues short of the end of the CDR3; the missing end is completed from the germline J gene. The J gene is TRBJ1-6, the V gene TRBV5-4, with 7 bases aligning to TRBD1. Germline assignment: CDR1 SGHNT and CDR2 YYREEE (reference sequence). The length of the CDR3 is 13 residues. The V segment lost 5 bases and the J segment 8 bases; nucleotides outside the gene matches: 4. The sequenced CDR3 bases are TGTGCCAGCAGTTGGACAGGAGATTCACCC. Translated: CASSWTGDSP. The full CDR3 reads CASSWTGDSPLHF.

Comments on this clone: The read is 3 residues too short to cover the CDR3 end, so that end is filled in from the germline J gene. The V gene is TRBV7-9, the J gene TRBJ2-5, with D hard to call. Germline V gene data show CDR1 as SEHNR and CDR2 as FQNEAQ (reference sequence). V dropped 0 bases and J dropped 7 bases, with 12 bases sitting between them. The CDR3 sequence is 14 residues long. The CDR3 protein is CASSLANGAATQYF. The DNA read from the CDR3 is TGTGCCAGCAGCTTAGCGAACGGTGCGGCGACC.

On this clone: The CDR3 end falls 3 residues outside the read, so it is completed with the germline J gene. The V and J genes are TRBV20-1 and TRBJ2-7, with TRBD1 identical over 9 bases. Germline-derived CDR1 and CDR2 are DFQATT and SNEGSKA (reference sequence). J lost 2 bases, V lost 0 bases, and 5 bases had no gene match. The CDR3 runs to 15 residues. The covered CDR3 bases are TGCAGTGCTAGAGATGCGGGACAGGGAACCTACGAG. Amino acid sequence: CSARDAGQGTYE. The CDR3 in its entirety is CSARDAGQGTYEQYF.

With respect to this clone: The read finishes 3 residues shy of the CDR3 end, and the germline J gene is used to complete it. This sequence joins TRBV10-3 and TRBJ2-7; TRBD2 aligns across 15 bases. Trimming at V came to 6 bases and at J to 4 bases, leaving 4 bases not matched to a gene. The CDR3 contains 15 residues. CDR1 ENHRY and CDR2 SYGVKD come from the germline V gene. The sequenced part of the CDR3 DNA is TGTGCCATCAGGGGGACTAGCGGGGGGTCATACGAG. This sequence encodes CAIRGTSGGSYE. The full-length CDR3 reads as CAIRGTSGGSYEQYF.